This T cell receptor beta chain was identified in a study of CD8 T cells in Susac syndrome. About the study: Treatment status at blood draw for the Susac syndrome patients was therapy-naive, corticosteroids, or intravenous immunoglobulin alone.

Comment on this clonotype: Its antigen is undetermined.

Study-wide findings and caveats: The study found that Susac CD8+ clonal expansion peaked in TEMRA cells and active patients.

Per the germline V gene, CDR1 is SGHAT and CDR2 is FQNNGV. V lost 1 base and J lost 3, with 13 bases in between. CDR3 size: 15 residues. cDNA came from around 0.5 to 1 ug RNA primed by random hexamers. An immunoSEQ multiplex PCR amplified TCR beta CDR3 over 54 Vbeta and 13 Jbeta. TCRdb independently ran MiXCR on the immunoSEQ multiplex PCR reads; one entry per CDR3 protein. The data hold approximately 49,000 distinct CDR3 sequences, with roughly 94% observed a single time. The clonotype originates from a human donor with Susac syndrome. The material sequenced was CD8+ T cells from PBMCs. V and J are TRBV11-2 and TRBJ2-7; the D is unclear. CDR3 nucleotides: TGTGCCAGCAGCTTAGGATTTGGACCGAGCTACGAGCAGTACTTC. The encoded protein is CASSLGFGPSYEQYF.